A single sample gave rise to the 20 T cell receptor beta chains below, sequenced in a study of blood T cell repertoires in COVID-19. Only in-frame clones appear in the TCRdb table, and some are missing; sequencing was by immunoSEQ multiplex PCR. In the table there are 250,000 or so clones, 80% to 90% of which are singletons. Sequencing was done on a sample of PBMCs or T cells enriched from blood (not recorded which). These receptors came from a woman between 35 and 50 years old who had been exposed to COVID-19.

The CDR3 DNA follows: TGTGCCAGCAGCCTCGCCGGGGTGCCAGATACGCAGTATTTT. This codes for CASSLAGVPDTQYF. This chain joins TRBV14 and TRBJ2-3, with D perhaps TRBD2 (5 bases). Germline V gene sequence: CDR1 SGHDN, CDR2 FVKESK. V was trimmed by 4 bases and J by 4 bases, leaving 12 bases between them. The CDR3 spans 14 residues.

This rearrangement joins TRBV5-6 to TRBJ1-1; 11 bases fit TRBD1. J gave up 4 bases and V 4 bases, and 12 bases lay outside the gene matches. This CDR3 region has 17 residues. Germline V gene data show CDR1 as SGHDT and CDR2 as YYEEEE. Here the CDR3 reads CASSRRKTGTGGTEAFF. As DNA, the CDR3 is TGTGCCAGCAGCCGGAGAAAGACCGGGACAGGGGGCACTGAAGCTTTCTTT.

The rearrangement joins TRBV2 to TRBJ1-6, with TRBD1 identical over 10 bases. The germline CDR1 and CDR2 sequences are SNHLY and FYNNEI. V dropped 6 bases and J dropped 10; count of bases not matched to a gene: 6. This CDR3 comprises 14 residues. The CDR3 bases are TGTGCCAGCAGGTCCGGGACAGGGGTCTCACCCCTCCACTTT. It encodes CASRSGTGVSPLHF.

This clone was detected a few times. The gene calls are TRBV19 and TRBJ1-5; a possible D gene is TRBD1 (5 bases). The CDR3 runs to 13 residues. Germline CDR1 is LNHDA and CDR2 is SQIVND (reference sequence). Trimming stripped 5 bases from V and 3 bases from J, with 8 bases between. CDR3 coding DNA: TGTGCCAGTAGTGGCAGGGTCAATCAGCCCCAGCATTTT. It encodes CASSGRVNQPQHF. Full variable domain (remainder filled in from reference TRBV19 and TRBJ1-5): DGGITQSPKYLFRKEGQNVTLSCEQNLNHDAMYWYRQDPGQGLRLIYYSQIVNDFQKGDIAEGYSVSREKKESFPLTVTSAQKNPTAFYLCASSGRVNQPQHFGDGTRLSIL.

This clone was observed once. The CDR3 bases are TGTGCCAGCAGCTTGAGGGGGATAGGGGAGCTGTTTTTT. This translates into CASSLRGIGELFF. The V call is TRBV7-9, the J call TRBJ2-2, with D perhaps matching TRBD1 (6 bases). This CDR3 is 13 amino acids long. In germline, CDR1 is SEHNR, CDR2 FQNEAQ (reference sequence). The germline V and J ends were trimmed by 3 bases and 8 bases, with 10 bases remaining between them.

V and J are TRBV28 and TRBJ1-1; D remains unclear. CDR1 and CDR2 from the germline V gene are MDHEN and SYDVKM. V was pared by 5 bases and J by 3 bases, with 10 bases between. This CDR3 spans 13 amino acids. This chain's CDR3 is CASSRPGDTEAFF. CDR3 DNA: TGTGCCAGCAGTCGGCCGGGAGACACTGAAGCTTTCTTT. Full variable domain (remainder filled in from reference TRBV28 and TRBJ1-1): DVKVTQSSRYLVKRTGEKVFLECVQDMDHENMFWYRQDPGLGLRLIYFSYDVKMKEKGDIPEGYSVSREKKERFSLILESASTNQTSMYLCASSRPGDTEAFFGQGTRLTVV.

The V call is TRBV9, the J call TRBJ2-3; 11 bases are shared with TRBD2. Germline CDR1 is SGDLS and CDR2 is YYNGEE. This CDR3 spans 17 amino acids. The V segment lost 2 bases and the J segment 0 bases; nucleotides outside the gene matches: 5. The CDR3 DNA follows: TGTGCCAGCAGCGTTGGACTAGCGGGCGCTAGCACAGATACGCAGTATTTT. Translating it yields CASSVGLAGASTDTQYF.

The rearrangement links TRBV4-1 to TRBJ1-6; D is perhaps TRBD1 (5 bases). With 1 base removed from V and 7 bases from J, the gap between germline ends came to 11 bases. Germline lookup yields CDR1 MGHRA and CDR2 YSYEKL. CDR3 length: 15 residues. CDR3 sequence reads: CASSQAAGQNSPLHF. The CDR3, as DNA: TGCGCCAGCAGCCAAGCGGCAGGGCAGAATTCACCCCTCCACTTT.

The chain employs TRBV5-4 and TRBJ2-1; 9 nucleotides line up with TRBD2. V shed 4 bases and J 8 bases; nucleotides not matched to a gene: 1. There are 12 residues in the CDR3. The germline V gene has CDR1 SGHNT and CDR2 YYREEE (reference sequence). CDR3 region: CASSAGGYEQFF. The CDR3 DNA is TGTGCCAGCAGCGCGGGGGGGTATGAGCAGTTCTTC.

This clone has a single count. V and J are TRBV11-3 and TRBJ1-2; D may be TRBD1 (6 bases). CDR1 is SGHNT, CDR2 YENEEA, per germline. The CDR3 runs 17 residues. V shed 5 bases and J shed 5 bases, with 24 bases lying between them. CDR3 protein: CASSPGQGTMRAYGYTF. In DNA form, the CDR3 reads TGTGCCAGCAGCCCCGGGCAGGGGACTATGCGGGCATATGGCTACACCTTC.

The rearrangement uses TRBV7-2 and TRBJ2-4; TRBD2 matches at 10 bases. This CDR3 region has 17 residues. CDR1 and CDR2 from the germline V gene are SGHTA and FQGNSA. Trimming at V came to 2 bases and at J to 6 bases, leaving 10 bases not matched to a gene. Here the CDR3 reads CASSLSPTSGVRNIQYF. The CDR3 DNA sequence: TGTGCCAGCAGCTTATCTCCCACTAGCGGGGTCCGAAACATTCAGTACTTC.

This rearrangement joins TRBV19 to TRBJ2-3, with TRBD1 as a possible D gene (6 bases). The CDR3 is made up of 17 amino acids. The V end was cut by 2 bases, the J end by 0 bases, with 15 bases between. CDR1 and CDR2 from the germline V gene are LNHDA and SQIVND (reference sequence). CDR3 sequence (DNA): TGTGCCAGTAGTATATTACAGGGCTCGGGGAGCACAGATACGCAGTATTTT. It yields the protein CASSILQGSGSTDTQYF.

This clone was observed a single time. This rearrangement joins TRBV14 to TRBJ1-3; D call uncertain. The CDR3 length is 13 residues. Looked up from germline, CDR1 is SGHDN and CDR2 is FVKESK. V shed 2 bases and J shed 4 bases, with 6 bases lying between them. The CDR3 here is CASSQQAGNTIYF. The CDR3, as DNA: TGTGCCAGCAGCCAACAAGCGGGAAACACCATATATTTT.

This chain links TRBV5-1 with TRBJ1-2; perhaps TRBD1 as D (5 bases). V was pared by 4 bases and J by 4 bases, with 20 bases between. The CDR3 is 16 residues long. Germline loops: CDR1 SGHRS, CDR2 YFSETQ. The CDR3 sequence is CASSPNTNLQGYGYTF. CDR3 nucleotides: TGCGCCAGCAGCCCTAATACAAACCTCCAGGGCTATGGCTACACCTTC.

This rearrangement joins TRBV27 to TRBJ2-7, with D tentatively TRBD1 (5 bases). The CDR3 sequence is 13 residues long. Deletions cut 3 bases from V and 5 bases from J, with 11 bases between. Germline-derived CDR1 and CDR2 are MNHEY and SMNVEV (reference sequence). The CDR3 nucleotides read TGTGCCAGCAGTTTCGGGCAGGGCAACGAGCAGTACTTC. Translation: CASSFGQGNEQYF.

The chain employs TRBV18 and TRBJ1-1; a possible D gene is TRBD1 (5 bases). The germline CDR1 and CDR2 sequences are KGHSH and LQKENI. Trimming left V 2 bases short and J 1 base short, with 8 bases between. The CDR3 extends over 14 amino acids. The CDR3 sequence: CASSPAQGNTEAFF. The CDR3 DNA reads as TGTGCCAGCTCACCAGCCCAGGGGAACACTGAAGCTTTCTTT.

The V call is TRBV9, the J call TRBJ1-1; D uncertain. CDR1 and CDR2 (germline): SGDLS, YYNGEE. The CDR3 is 14 residues long. With 4 bases removed from V and 0 bases from J, the gap between germline ends came to 10 bases. The CDR3 DNA sequence: TGTGCCAGCAGCCGGGAATCCATGAACACTGAAGCTTTCTTT. The encoded protein is CASSRESMNTEAFF.

This clone was counted a single time. The rearrangement joins TRBV6-5 to TRBJ2-5, with D uncertain. This CDR3 is built from 15 residues. Per germline, CDR1 MNHEY and CDR2 SVGAGI. V lost 6 bases, J lost 2 bases, and 16 bases lay in between. CDR3 nucleotides: TGTGCCAGCAGCAGAATAACCAAAAAACAAGAGACCCAGTACTTC. Translating it yields CASSRITKKQETQYF.

This chain uses TRBV28 with TRBJ1-5; D is possibly TRBD1 (5 bases). Trimming stripped 3 bases from V and 6 bases from J, with 18 bases between. The CDR3 is 16 residues long. Germline CDR1 MDHEN, CDR2 SYDVKM. CDR3 region: CASSFGSGARVQPQHF. CDR3 nucleotides: TGTGCCAGCAGTTTCGGGTCTGGGGCTCGGGTTCAGCCCCAGCATTTT.

V gene TRBV5-1 combines with J gene TRBJ2-2; D might be TRBD1 (6 bases). Trimming left V 1 base short and J 13 bases short, with 17 bases between. Germline-derived CDR1 and CDR2 are SGHRS and YFSETQ. The CDR3 is 14 residues long. The CDR3 reads CASSLFAGARGLFF. In nucleotides, the CDR3 is TGCGCCAGCAGCTTGTTTGCAGGGGCTCGGGGGCTGTTTTTT.